This TCR beta chain was recovered during a study of cytomegalovirus exposure and HLA in healthy donors. Turning to this clone: Its specificity is unknown.

Study results and limitations: Most subjects had HLA-A and HLA-B alleles reportedly predicted accurately by TCR beta sequences. Associated with cytomegalovirus, according to the listing, were fewer than 200 TCR beta chains. Rare sequences made up most TCRs, while some public TCRs were found in many donors.

With 4 bases removed from V and 7 bases from J, the gap between germline ends came to 7 bases. CDR3 length: 11 residues. Germline values: CDR1 MDHEN, CDR2 SYDVKM. Each donor's status was that of a healthy bone marrow donor. Primers: 60 Vbeta forward and 13 Jbeta reverse. Using immunoSEQ multiplex PCR, the repertoire was profiled, and TCRdb retains in-frame clones only, with some absent. Among about 170,000 clones listed, about 79% were seen once. This receptor was obtained from a woman between 50 and 59 years old in good health and CMV-seronegative. This chain joins TRBV28 and TRBJ1-1; D is unresolved. The sample was PBMCs. Here the CDR3 reads CASSSDLEAFF. For the CDR3, the DNA is TGTGCCAGCAGTTCAGATCTTGAAGCTTTCTTT.